The clone carrying this T cell receptor (beta chain) was seen only once. The record originates from a study of T cell clones after liver transplantation. The data were produced by immunoSEQ multiplex PCR, yet TCRdb's version contains in-frame clones alone and is incomplete. The table includes fewer than 110,000 clones, under 90% detected once. The sample in question was CD4+ T cells from blood, obtained around 44 months after liver transplant. The receptor was derived from a human patient who received a liver transplant. Some T cells may have originated in the graft donor.

The DNA for the CDR3 is TGCGCCAGCAACGCGGGACGTTCAGATACGCAGTATTTT. Its protein is CASNAGRSDTQYF. The chain uses TRBV23-1 and TRBJ2-3; D is perhaps TRBD2 (6 bases). TRBV23-1 is an open reading frame whose function is uncertain. The germline V and J ends were trimmed by 7 bases and 4 bases, with 12 bases remaining between them. There are 13 residues in the CDR3.